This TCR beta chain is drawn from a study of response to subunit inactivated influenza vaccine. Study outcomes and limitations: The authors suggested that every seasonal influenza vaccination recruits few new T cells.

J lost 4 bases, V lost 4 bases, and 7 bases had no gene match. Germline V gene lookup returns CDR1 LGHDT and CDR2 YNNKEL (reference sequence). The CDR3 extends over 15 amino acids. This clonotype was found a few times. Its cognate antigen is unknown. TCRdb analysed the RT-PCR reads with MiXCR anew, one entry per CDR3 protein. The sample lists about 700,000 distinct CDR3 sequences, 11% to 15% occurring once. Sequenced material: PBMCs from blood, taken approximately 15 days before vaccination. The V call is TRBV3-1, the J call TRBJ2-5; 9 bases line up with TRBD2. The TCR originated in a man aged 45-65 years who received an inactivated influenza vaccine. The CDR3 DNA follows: TGTGCCAGCAGCCCAGCAGCGGGGGGAACAGAGACCCAGTACTTC. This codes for CASSPAAGGTETQYF.